Following are 15 T cell receptor beta chains from one sample sequenced in a study of T cell responses to AZD1222 COVID-19 vaccine (dated by TCRdb to 2020 to 2022). What this sample's time point label stands for: sample from adult after SARS-CoV-2 infection, after symptom onset. The method was the immunoSEQ multiplex PCR assay. The source is immuneACCESS, and TCRdb retained only in-frame sequences with V and J called. Part of the clones is not carried over; for the studies checked, unresolved V genes explain less than half of this, and the remainder is unexplained. Here the sample has about 140,000 clones; 85% to 95% occur a single time. The ten top clones hold 9% to 15% of the sample. Here the sequenced sample was peripheral blood, taken after recovery from COVID-19. The source of these receptors is an adult who had recovered from COVID-19.

The chain has TRBV14 and TRBJ2-1, with unresolved D. This CDR3 contains 16 residues. V was shortened by 1 base and J by 0 bases, with 10 bases between the two germline ends. In germline, CDR1 is SGHDN, CDR2 FVKESK. The CDR3 DNA follows: TGTGCCAGCAGCCAAGGCGTCGGCAGCTCCTACAATGAGCAGTTCTTC. Translation: CASSQGVGSSYNEQFF.

This clone ranks as medium-sized. This chain links TRBV7-9 with TRBJ2-1; the match to TRBD2 covers 7 bases. CDR3 length equals 16 residues. V lost 1 base to trimming and J lost 8 bases; unmatched junction nucleotides: 11. Germline V gene sequence: CDR1 SEHNR, CDR2 FQNEAQ (reference sequence). The CDR3 reads CASSLVGEGLSDEQFF. CDR3 DNA sequence: TGTGCCAGCAGCTTAGTGGGGGAGGGACTGTCGGATGAGCAGTTCTTC. The entire variable domain, with the rest obtained from reference TRBV7-9 and TRBJ2-1, is as follows: DTGVSQNPRHKITKRGQNVTFRCDPISEHNRLYWYRQTLGQGPEFLTYFQNEAQLEKSRLLSDRFSAERPKGSFSTLEIQRTEQGDSAMYLCASSLVGEGLSDEQFFGPGTRLTVL.

The V gene is TRBV5-8, the J gene TRBJ2-7; a possible D gene is TRBD1 (6 bases). Germline CDR1 SGHTS, CDR2 YDEGEE. V was trimmed by 4 bases and J by 3 bases, leaving 11 bases between them. This CDR3 has 13 residues. CDR3 DNA: TGTGCCAGCAGCCGCGGACAGAACTACGAGCAGTACTTC. The encoded protein is CASSRGQNYEQYF.

The chain employs TRBV11-2 and TRBJ2-2; TRBD2 agrees at 9 bases. CDR1 is SGHAT, CDR2 FQNNGV, per germline. This CDR3 comprises 16 residues. V dropped 1 base and J dropped 4; count of bases not matched to a gene: 4. The CDR3 sequence is CASSLAGTSRTGELFF. CDR3 coding DNA: TGTGCCAGCAGCTTAGCAGGGACTAGCCGCACCGGGGAGCTGTTTTTT. The full variable domain, in which reference TRBV11-2 and TRBJ2-2 provide the parts outside the CDR3, is EAGVAQSPRYKIIEKRQSVAFWCNPISGHATLYWYQQILGQGPKLLIQFQNNGVVDDSQLPKDRFSAERLKGVDSTLKIQPAKLEDSAVYLCASSLAGTSRTGELFFGEGSRLTVL.

The genes are TRBV27 and TRBJ1-1; TRBD1 matches at 7 bases. With V trimmed by 4 bases and J by 2 bases, 10 bases remained unmatched. The CDR3 runs 16 residues. Per germline, CDR1 MNHEY and CDR2 SMNVEV (reference sequence). For the CDR3, the DNA is TGTGCCAGCAGTTCACTCTTGACAGGGCCTAACACTGAAGCTTTCTTT. Protein sequence: CASSSLLTGPNTEAFF.

J is TRBJ1-4 and V is TRBV11-2; D may be TRBD1 (5 bases). Germline V gene lookup returns CDR1 SGHAT and CDR2 FQNNGV. V dropped 1 base and J dropped 8 bases, with 17 bases sitting between them. The CDR3 is 16 amino acids. CDR3 residues: CASSLGARGGGEKLFF. In nucleotides, the CDR3 is TGTGCCAGCAGCTTAGGGGCTAGGGGAGGTGGCGAAAAACTGTTTTTT.

The rearrangement joins TRBV6-5 to TRBJ2-7; the D gene is possibly TRBD1 (6 bases). CDR3 length: 13 amino acids. Looked up from germline, CDR1 is MNHEY and CDR2 is SVGAGI. V gave up 5 bases and J gave up 6 bases, with 14 bases separating them. CDR3 nucleotides: TGTGCCAGCAGTCAGGGGTCTACGGTCGAGCAGTACTTC. It encodes CASSQGSTVEQYF.

This rearrangement joins TRBV7-6 to TRBJ2-1; 10 nucleotides line up with TRBD2. The CDR3 totals 18 residues. The junction had 8 bases not matched to a gene; V was cut back by 1 base and J by 2 bases. In germline, CDR1 is SGHVS, CDR2 FNYEAQ. The CDR3 nucleotides are TGTGCCAGCAGCTTAGAGGCTAGCGGGAGTGTCCCCTACAATGAGCAGTTCTTC. The encoded protein is CASSLEASGSVPYNEQFF.

The V call is TRBV7-9, the J call TRBJ2-1; TRBD2 matches 14 bases. The CDR3 length is 16 residues. The germline V gene encodes CDR1 SEHNR and CDR2 FQNEAQ (reference sequence). V lost 1 base, J lost 8 bases, and 4 bases stayed unmatched. In DNA, the CDR3 is TGTGCCAGCAGCTTAGTGGGACTAGCGGGAGTACATGAGCAGTTCTTC. Amino acid sequence: CASSLVGLAGVHEQFF.

Written as DNA, the CDR3 is TGTGCCAGCAGATCGACAGGGAGGGCCTACGAGCAGTACTTC. This translates into CASRSTGRAYEQYF. The chain combines TRBV27 with TRBJ2-7; possibly TRBD1 or TRBD2 for D (7 bases each). Between the trimmed V and J ends, which lost 6 bases and 2 bases, there was a span of 14 bases. CDR3 length equals 14 residues. CDR1 MNHEY and CDR2 SMNVEV come from the germline V gene (reference sequence).

This chain connects TRBV7-9 to TRBJ1-2; tentatively, D is TRBD1 (5 bases). Per the germline V gene, CDR1 is SEHNR and CDR2 is FQNEAQ (reference sequence). Between the trimmed V and J ends, which lost 1 base and 4 bases, there was a span of 10 bases. This CDR3 is built from 14 residues. In nucleotides, the CDR3 is TGTGCCAGCAGCTTAGGGTCGCAGGGCTATGGCTACACCTTC. Protein product: CASSLGSQGYGYTF.

This clone appeared once. The rearrangement links TRBV2 to TRBJ2-7; no definite D call. Trimming cost V 7 bases and J 3 bases, with 7 bases left between them. Germline V gene data show CDR1 as SNHLY and CDR2 as FYNNEI. The CDR3 length is 11 residues. The CDR3 region has the DNA TGTGCCAGCACGGCAGTCTACGAGCAGTACTTC. This codes for CASTAVYEQYF.

This chain connects TRBV6-5 to TRBJ2-7, with 7 bases fitting TRBD1. This CDR3 contains 12 residues. V shed 5 bases and J 7 bases; nucleotides not matched to a gene: 5. Germline V gene sequence: CDR1 MNHEY, CDR2 SVGAGI. The CDR3 nucleotides read TGTGCCAGCAGTAACCCACAGGGGGAGCAGTACTTC. Protein: CASSNPQGEQYF.

The chain links TRBV11-3 to TRBJ1-6; D not certain. The CDR3 is 16 amino acids. Germline CDR1 and CDR2: SGHNT and YENEEA. The germline V and J ends were trimmed by 11 bases and 5 bases, with 22 bases remaining between them. The CDR3 reads CAAPQSTENDNSPLHF. The CDR3 coding sequence is TGTGCCGCCCCACAGTCGACGGAAAATGATAATTCACCCCTCCACTTT. Using reference TRBV11-3 and TRBJ1-6 for the parts outside the CDR3, the full variable domain is EAGVVQSPRYKIIEKKQPVAFWCNPISGHNTLYWYLQNLGQGPELLIRYENEEAVDDSQLPKDRFSAERLKGVDSTLKIQPAELGDSAVYLCAAPQSTENDNSPLHFGNGTRLTVT.

The chain couples TRBV29-1 to TRBJ1-1; D possibly corresponds to TRBD1 (6 bases). Trimming cost V 5 bases and J 0 bases, with 19 bases left between them. This CDR3 is built from 16 residues. CDR1 and CDR2 (germline): SQVTM, ANQGSEA. The CDR3, as DNA: TGCAGCGTTCTCCCCCTTTACAGGGAAATGAACACTGAAGCTTTCTTT. Translated, it gives CSVLPLYREMNTEAFF.